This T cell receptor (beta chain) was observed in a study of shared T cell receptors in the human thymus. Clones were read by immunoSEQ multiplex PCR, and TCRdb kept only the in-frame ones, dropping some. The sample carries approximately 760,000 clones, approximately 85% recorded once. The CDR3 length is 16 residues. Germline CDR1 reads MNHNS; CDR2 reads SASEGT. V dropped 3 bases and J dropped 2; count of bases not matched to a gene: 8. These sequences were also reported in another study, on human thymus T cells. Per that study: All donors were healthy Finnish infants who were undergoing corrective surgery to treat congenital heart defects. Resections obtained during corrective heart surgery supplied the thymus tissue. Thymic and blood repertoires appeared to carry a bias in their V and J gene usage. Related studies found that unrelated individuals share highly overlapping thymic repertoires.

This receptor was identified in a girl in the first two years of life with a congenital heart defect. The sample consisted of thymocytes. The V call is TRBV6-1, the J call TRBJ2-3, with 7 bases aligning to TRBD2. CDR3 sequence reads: CASSDQRDYPTDTQYF. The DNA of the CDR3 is TGTGCCAGCAGTGATCAAAGGGACTACCCCACAGATACGCAGTATTTT.